The 15 T cell receptor beta chains presented below share a single source sample, sequenced in a study of CD8+ T cells in alopecia areata. TCR sequencing used cDNA made by reverse transcription of extracted RNA. Only in-frame clones appear in the TCRdb table, and some are missing; sequencing was by immunoSEQ multiplex PCR. This sample has about 210,000 clones; around two fifths occur once, and the top ten carry approximately 2.9%. As to treatment: oral pan-JAK inhibitor, 5-10 mg twice daily. This sample comprised CD4+ T cells sorted from blood, obtained at approximately week 37, from a patient treated with tofacitinib. These receptors originate from a human donor with alopecia areata.

The chain has TRBV19 and TRBJ2-1; D gene ambiguous. Between the trimmed V and J ends, which lost 5 bases and 9 bases, there was a span of 20 bases. The CDR3 extends over 15 amino acids. CDR1 and CDR2 from the germline V gene are LNHDA and SQIVND (reference sequence). In DNA, the CDR3 is TGTGCCAGTAGTTTACAGTCACTCGTCCCCGGTGAGCAGTTCTTC. This encodes CASSLQSLVPGEQFF.

Note on this clone: This sample also contains other DNA sequences that code for the same CDR3. The CDR3 sequence: CASSGTGREQYF. The CDR3 coding sequence is TGTGCCAGCAGTGGAACAGGGCGCGAGCAGTACTTC. The chain has TRBV2 and TRBJ2-7; maybe TRBD1 (6 bases). V was cut by 4 bases and J by 6 bases, with 10 bases left in between. Germline CDR1 SNHLY, CDR2 FYNNEI. The CDR3 totals 12 residues.

J is TRBJ2-3 and V is TRBV2; 9 nucleotides align to TRBD2. The CDR3 extends over 15 amino acids. V lost 6 bases and J lost 4; bases outside the gene matches: 8. Germline V lookup: CDR1 SNHLY, CDR2 FYNNEI. CDR3 sequence reads: CASRREGLVPDTQYF. The CDR3 DNA sequence: TGTGCCAGCAGGCGGGAGGGCCTAGTACCAGATACGCAGTATTTT.

The chain joins TRBV7-2 to TRBJ2-2; tentatively, D is TRBD1 or TRBD2 (5 bases each). CDR1 is SGHTA and CDR2 is FQGNSA in the germline V gene. The CDR3 loop spans 14 amino acids. V lost 6 bases and J lost 0, with 8 bases in between. The CDR3 nucleotides are TGTGCCAGCAGACGAGGGGCGAACACCGGGGAGCTGTTTTTT. This gives the protein CASRRGANTGELFF.

This clone was observed a handful of times. The gene calls are TRBV27 and TRBJ2-1; tentatively, D is TRBD1 or TRBD2 (5 bases each). This CDR3 comprises 15 residues. Germline CDR1 and CDR2: MNHEY and SMNVEV (reference sequence). Trimming cost V 1 base and J 8 bases, with 15 bases left between them. The CDR3 region has the DNA TGTGCCAGCAGTTTATTGGGGGACCGGTCGTATGAGCAGTTCTTC. Its translation: CASSLLGDRSYEQFF.

The rearrangement joins TRBV4-1 to TRBJ1-4; a weak D match, TRBD1 (6 bases). Germline V gene lookup returns CDR1 MGHRA and CDR2 YSYEKL. V gave up 1 base and J gave up 8 bases, with 11 bases separating them. The CDR3 contains 14 residues. For the CDR3, the DNA is TGCGCCAGCAGCCAAGCCTGGGGGCGCGAAAAACTGTTTTTT. This gives the protein CASSQAWGREKLFF.

The rearrangement uses TRBV5-1 and TRBJ1-1; TRBD1 matches at 9 bases. Looked up from germline, CDR1 is SGHRS and CDR2 is YFSETQ. With 4 bases clipped from V and 5 bases from J, the junction kept 15 bases outside the gene matches. CDR3 length: 17 residues. The CDR3: CASSESFAGQGITEAFF. The CDR3, as DNA: TGCGCCAGCAGCGAATCGTTTGCAGGACAGGGGATAACTGAAGCTTTCTTT.

The CDR3 DNA reads TGCAGCGTTGCGGGACAGGGGGTCGGCTACACCTTC. It encodes CSVAGQGVGYTF. V usage is TRBV29-1 and J usage is TRBJ1-2, with TRBD1 matching 11 bases. Germline V gene sequence: CDR1 SQVTM, CDR2 ANQGSEA. The V segment lost 4 bases and the J segment 8 bases; nucleotides outside the gene matches: 3. CDR3 length equals 12 residues.

The chain joins TRBV29-1 to TRBJ1-1; TRBD1 might be the D (6 bases). The CDR3 totals 13 residues. Trimming took 2 bases from V and 5 from J, leaving 12 bases between them. Germline CDR1 SQVTM, CDR2 ANQGSEA. CDR3 region: CSVEMGGETEAFF. In DNA form, the CDR3 reads TGCAGCGTTGAAATGGGGGGCGAGACTGAAGCTTTCTTT.

The J gene is TRBJ2-7, the V gene TRBV2, with a weak D call TRBD2 (5 bases). Germline V gene sequence: CDR1 SNHLY, CDR2 FYNNEI. V was clipped by 4 bases and J by 4 bases, with 11 bases between them. This CDR3 is built from 13 residues. The CDR3 is CASSVGRGYEQYF. The DNA for the CDR3 is TGTGCCAGCAGTGTGGGCCGGGGATACGAGCAGTACTTC. Full variable domain (rest looked up from reference TRBV2 and TRBJ2-7): EPEVTQTPSHQVTQMGQEVILRCVPISNHLYFYWYRQILGQKVEFLVSFYNNEISEKSEIFDDQFSVERPDGSNFTLKIRSTKLEDSAMYFCASSVGRGYEQYFGPGTRLTVT.

This clone was seen more than once but under ten times. The chain uses TRBV28 and TRBJ2-4; D not resolved. Germline V gives CDR1 MDHEN, CDR2 SYDVKM. This CDR3 comprises 15 residues. V gave up 5 bases and J gave up 0 bases, with 11 bases separating them. CDR3 sequence: CASSHTKLAKNIQYF. The CDR3 DNA follows: TGTGCCAGCAGTCATACGAAACTAGCCAAAAACATTCAGTACTTC.

Remarks on this clone: At one boundary the junction diverges from the germline segment, which might be a read error. This chain uses TRBV9 with TRBJ2-6; D uncertain. The CDR3 is made up of 15 amino acids. Germline V gene lookup returns CDR1 SGDLS and CDR2 YYNGEE. The CDR3 DNA reads as TGTGCCTGCAGCGTGCAAACCTCTGGGGCCAACGTCCTGACTTTC. Protein: CACSVQTSGANVLTF.

This clone was counted only a few times. The CDR3 protein is CSVAPSGRVKTQYF. The CDR3 bases are TGCAGCGTTGCCCCCAGCGGGAGAGTCAAGACCCAGTACTTC. V is TRBV29-1 and J is TRBJ2-5, with 8 bases aligning to TRBD2. The length of the CDR3 is 14 residues. V lost 4 bases and J lost 6; bases outside the gene matches: 10. In germline, CDR1 is SQVTM, CDR2 ANQGSEA.

The V call is TRBV30, the J call TRBJ2-5, with D perhaps matching TRBD2 (6 bases). Looked up from germline, CDR1 is GTSNPN and CDR2 is SVGIG (reference sequence). The CDR3 sequence is 15 residues long. V lost 3 bases to trimming and J lost 1 base, with 15 bases between them. For the CDR3, the DNA is TGTGCCTGGAGGGGCCAGGTCGGGGGCCAAGAGACCCAGTACTTC. It encodes CAWRGQVGGQETQYF.

The CDR3 DNA reads TGTGCCAGCAGGCAGGGGGCTTACGAGCAGTACTTC. Its translation is CASRQGAYEQYF. The V gene is TRBV28, the J gene TRBJ2-7, with 8 bases identical to TRBD1. This CDR3 has 12 amino acids. V lost 6 bases to trimming and J lost 4 bases; unmatched junction nucleotides: 2. Per the germline V gene, CDR1 is MDHEN and CDR2 is SYDVKM. Using reference TRBV28 and TRBJ2-7 for the parts outside the CDR3, the full variable domain is DVKVTQSSRYLVKRTGEKVFLECVQDMDHENMFWYRQDPGLGLRLIYFSYDVKMKEKGDIPEGYSVSREKKERFSLILESASTNQTSMYLCASRQGAYEQYFGPGTRLTVT.